The 8 T cell receptor beta chains given below trace back to one sample, sequenced in a study of beta chain features in type 1 diabetes. Their target antigens are unknown. Sequencing targeted expressed TCRB transcripts, as all isolated RNA had been reverse transcribed. Assay: immunoSEQ multiplex PCR; the TCRdb copy retains only in-frame clones and omits some. The sample includes 310,000 or so clones, 9.3% of them seen just once. Study-wide findings and caveats: Within each of all four CD4+ subsets, Type 1 diabetes patients had TCRB CDR3s that were moderately but significantly shorter.

The sample was central memory CD4+ T cells from blood. The receptor source for this set is a man younger than 40 with type 1 diabetes.

The genes are TRBV7-2 and TRBJ2-3; TRBD1 might be the D (5 bases). The V gene lost 5 bases and the J gene lost 4 bases, with 10 bases spanning the gap. Germline loops: CDR1 SGHTA, CDR2 FQGNSA. The CDR3 is 13 amino acids. CDR3 nucleotide sequence: TGTGCCAGCAGCACCCCAGGGCCAGATACGCAGTATTTT. Residues: CASSTPGPDTQYF.

This clone has more than one count but fewer than ten. The chain employs TRBV5-1 and TRBJ2-5; D possibly corresponds to TRBD2 (6 bases). There are 15 residues in the CDR3. V lost 0 bases and J lost 0, with 9 bases in between. The germline gives CDR1 SGHRS, CDR2 YFSETQ. The CDR3 DNA follows: TGCGCCAGCAGCTTGGAAGGGGACTACCAAGAGACCCAGTACTTC. Encoded protein: CASSLEGDYQETQYF.

The chain recombines TRBV19 with TRBJ2-3, with D maybe TRBD2 (6 bases). CDR3 length: 12 amino acids. V lost 4 bases to trimming and J lost 6 bases, with 8 bases between them. The germline V gene has CDR1 LNHDA and CDR2 SQIVND (reference sequence). The CDR3 DNA follows: TGTGCCAGTAGTACAAGCGGGGATACGCAGTATTTT. Its protein is CASSTSGDTQYF.

V gene TRBV5-1 combines with J gene TRBJ1-6, with unresolved D. Per germline, CDR1 SGHRS and CDR2 YFSETQ. The V gene lost 0 bases and the J gene lost 7 bases, with 8 bases spanning the gap. The CDR3 extends over 14 amino acids. This CDR3 reads CASSLGVPNSPLHF. The CDR3 DNA follows: TGCGCCAGCAGCTTGGGCGTTCCGAATTCACCCCTCCACTTT. The full variable domain, with the rest looked up from reference TRBV5-1 and TRBJ1-6, is KAGVTQTPRYLIKTRGQQVTLSCSPISGHRSVSWYQQTPGQGLQFLFEYFSETQRNKGNFPGRFSGRQFSNSRSEMNVSTLELGDSALYLCASSLGVPNSPLHFGNGTRLTVT.

There are a few counts of this clone. The genes are TRBV11-2 and TRBJ2-7; TRBD2 aligns across 7 bases. This CDR3 has 14 residues. J was trimmed by 2 bases and V by 8 bases; bases with no gene match: 9. The germline CDR1 and CDR2 sequences are SGHAT and FQNNGV. The CDR3 DNA sequence: TGTGCCAGCGAGAGAACCGGGGGGACCTACGAGCAGTACTTC. This sequence encodes CASERTGGTYEQYF.

The V call is TRBV6-7, the J call TRBJ2-7, with D uncertain. TRBV6-7 is annotated as an ORF whose role is uncertain. V was shortened by 0 bases and J by 4 bases, with 10 bases between the two germline ends. The CDR3 consists of 14 residues. DNA of the CDR3: TGTGCCAGCAGTTACTCGTGGACGGCATACGAGCAGTACTTC. It specifies CASSYSWTAYEQYF.

The chain links TRBV28 to TRBJ2-5; 8 bases fit TRBD2. Germline CDR1 and CDR2: MDHEN and SYDVKM. The trim removed 2 bases at V and 1 base at J, leaving 3 bases unmatched. The CDR3 contains 15 residues. The CDR3 nucleotides read TGTGCCAGCAGTTTAGCGGGGGGTCCCCAAGAGACCCAGTACTTC. It encodes CASSLAGGPQETQYF.

Comments on this clone: Compared with germline, one end of the junction differs, possibly owing to a read error. The chain combines TRBV7-2 with TRBJ1-6, with 8 bases lining up with TRBD1. Germline CDR1 is SGHTA and CDR2 is FQGNSA. This CDR3 is 16 amino acids long. CDR3 sequence: CASTLSGTGNNSPLHF. CDR3 DNA sequence: TGTGCCAGCACCTTAAGTGGGACAGGAAATAATTCACCCCTCCACTTT.